This T cell receptor (beta chain) was recovered during a study of shared clonotypes between healthy human individuals. Broader study findings: Non-shared clonotypes had lower generation probabilities than those shared by all four donors.

CD45RO-negative, CCR7-positively selected cells formed the naive CD8 fraction, excluding terminally differentiated effector memory CD45RA+ cells. V was clipped by 3 bases and J by 1 base; unmatched bases: 6. There are 16 residues in the CDR3. CDR1 LNHDA and CDR2 SQIVND come from the germline V gene (reference sequence). The assay was immunoSEQ multiplex PCR, and TCRdb's table has in-frame clones only and misses some. The sample records about 680,000 clones, about 91% being singletons. A note on this clone: Its antigen is not known.

V and J are TRBV19 and TRBJ2-7, with TRBD1 matching over 10 bases. The sequencing sample was made of naive CD8+ T cells sorted from blood. The sequence derives from a young man in good health. Here the CDR3 reads CASSIGTGEVSYEQYF. As DNA, the CDR3 is TGTGCCAGTAGTATCGGGACAGGGGAGGTATCCTACGAGCAGTACTTC.